A single sample gave rise to the 8 T cell receptor beta chains below, sequenced in a study of OX40 agonist ivuxolimab in advanced cancers. TCRdb keeps only in-frame clones here, not all; method: immunoSEQ multiplex PCR. The sample consists of over 50,000 clones, about 88% of them appearing once. Sequencing used CD4+ or CD8+ T cells sorted from blood, obtained in a trial of the OX40 agonist ivuxolimab. These receptors all stem from an adult with an advanced solid tumor such as melanoma, head and neck, liver or kidney cancer.

V and J are TRBV28 and TRBJ1-5; D not resolved. The CDR3 has 15 residues. V was pared by 7 bases and J by 2 bases, with 15 bases between. Germline CDR1 reads MDHEN; CDR2 reads SYDVKM. Written as DNA, the CDR3 is TGTGCCAGCATTTCCCTTGGGGTCCGCAATCAGCCCCAGCATTTT. Amino acid sequence: CASISLGVRNQPQHF.

The chain links TRBV7-2 to TRBJ1-4; D not certain. Trimming pared 3 bases from V and 8 bases from J, leaving 10 bases between. The CDR3 sequence is 13 residues long. From germline, CDR1 is SGHTA and CDR2 FQGNSA. CDR3 residues: CASSLGSREKLFF. The CDR3 DNA reads as TGTGCCAGCAGCTTGGGGTCCCGGGAAAAACTGTTTTTT.

V is TRBV29-1 and J is TRBJ1-5; weak D call: TRBD1 (5 bases). This CDR3 contains 13 residues. Trimming cost V 6 bases and J 4 bases, with 13 bases left between them. The germline gives CDR1 SQVTM, CDR2 ANQGSEA. The CDR3 DNA reads TGCAGCGTCTCTGACAGACAGAATCAGCCCCAGCATTTT. It yields the protein CSVSDRQNQPQHF.

The chain combines TRBV5-4 with TRBJ2-1, with a weak D call TRBD1 (6 bases). From germline, CDR1 is SGHNT and CDR2 YYREEE (reference sequence). V lost 4 bases and J lost 6, with 11 bases in between. The CDR3 loop spans 13 amino acids. DNA of the CDR3: TGTGCCAGCAGCCTCCCGACAGGCAATGAGCAGTTCTTC. It yields the protein CASSLPTGNEQFF.

The genes are TRBV4-1 and TRBJ1-5, with D perhaps TRBD1 (6 bases). Looked up from germline, CDR1 is MGHRA and CDR2 is YSYEKL. This CDR3 has 14 amino acids. Trimming pared 4 bases from V and 7 bases from J, leaving 14 bases between. The CDR3 DNA reads as TGCGCCAGCAGCCTCCGAACAGGGTCCCAGCCCCAGCATTTT. Its translation: CASSLRTGSQPQHF.

The chain combines TRBV2 with TRBJ2-6; tentatively, D is TRBD2 (6 bases). Germline V gene data show CDR1 as SNHLY and CDR2 as FYNNEI. V dropped 0 bases and J dropped 0 bases, with 15 bases sitting between them. The CDR3 is 19 amino acids. The CDR3 region has the DNA TGTGCCAGCAGTGAAGCGGGCGGGGCTCAGTCCTCTGGGGCCAACGTCCTGACTTTC. As protein: CASSEAGGAQSSGANVLTF.

As DNA, the CDR3 is TGTGCCAGCAGCTCACCCCCGGGACAGGGGAATGGCTACACCTTC. Its protein is CASSSPPGQGNGYTF. This chain joins TRBV21-1 and TRBJ1-2; TRBD1, as called in the table, went unchecked against the DNA. TRBV21-1 counts as a pseudogene. The CDR3 contains 15 residues.

This chain links TRBV10-3 with TRBJ2-3; tentatively, D is TRBD2 (5 bases). The V gene's germline CDR1 is ENHRY and CDR2 SYGVKD. The CDR3 contains 14 residues. CDR3 coding DNA: TGTGCAGCCGGGAAGGGCCTCGCCCCAGATACGCAGTATTTT. Protein: CAAGKGLAPDTQYF.